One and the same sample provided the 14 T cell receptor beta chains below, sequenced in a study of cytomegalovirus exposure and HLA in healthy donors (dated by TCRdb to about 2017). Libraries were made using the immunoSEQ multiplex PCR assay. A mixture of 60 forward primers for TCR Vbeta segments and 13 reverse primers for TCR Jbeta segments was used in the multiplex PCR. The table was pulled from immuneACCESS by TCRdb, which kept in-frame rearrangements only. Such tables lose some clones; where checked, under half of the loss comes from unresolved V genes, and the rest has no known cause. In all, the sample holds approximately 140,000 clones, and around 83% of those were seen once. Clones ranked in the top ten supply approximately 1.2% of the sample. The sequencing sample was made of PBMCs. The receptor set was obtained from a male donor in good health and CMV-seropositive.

The CDR3 here is CASSPAGTGAYEQYF. CDR3 in DNA: TGTGCCAGCAGTCCTGCGGGGACGGGAGCCTACGAGCAGTACTTC. This chain uses TRBV6-5 with TRBJ2-7, with D maybe TRBD2 (6 bases). The length of the CDR3 is 15 residues. Trimming left V 5 bases short and J 2 bases short, with 16 bases between. Germline CDR1 reads MNHEY; CDR2 reads SVGAGI.

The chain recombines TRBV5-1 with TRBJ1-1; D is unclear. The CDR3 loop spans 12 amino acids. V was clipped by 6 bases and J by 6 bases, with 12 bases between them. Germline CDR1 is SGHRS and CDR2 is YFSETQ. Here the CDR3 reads CASNMGRSEAFF. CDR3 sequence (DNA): TGCGCCAGCAACATGGGGAGGTCTGAAGCTTTCTTT.

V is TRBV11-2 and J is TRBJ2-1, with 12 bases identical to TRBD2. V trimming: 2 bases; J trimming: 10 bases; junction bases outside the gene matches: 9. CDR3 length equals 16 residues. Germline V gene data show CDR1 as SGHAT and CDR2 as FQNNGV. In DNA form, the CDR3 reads TGTGCCAGCAGCTTATTTCCGCTAGCGGGAGGGCAGGAGCAGTTCTTC. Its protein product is CASSLFPLAGGQEQFF.

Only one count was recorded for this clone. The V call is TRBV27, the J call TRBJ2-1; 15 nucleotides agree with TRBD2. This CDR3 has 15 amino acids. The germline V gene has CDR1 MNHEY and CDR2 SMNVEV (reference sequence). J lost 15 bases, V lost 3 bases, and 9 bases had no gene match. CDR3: CASSFNGLAGGMGFF. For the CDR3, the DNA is TGTGCCAGCAGTTTTAATGGACTAGCGGGGGGGATGGGGTTCTTC.

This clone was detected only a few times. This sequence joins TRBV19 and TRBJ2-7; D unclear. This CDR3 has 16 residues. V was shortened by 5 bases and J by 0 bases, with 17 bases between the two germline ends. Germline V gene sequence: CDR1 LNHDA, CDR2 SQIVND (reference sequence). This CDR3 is CASSAFGHTSSYEQYF. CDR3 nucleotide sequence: TGTGCCAGTAGTGCCTTTGGGCATACGAGCTCCTACGAGCAGTACTTC.

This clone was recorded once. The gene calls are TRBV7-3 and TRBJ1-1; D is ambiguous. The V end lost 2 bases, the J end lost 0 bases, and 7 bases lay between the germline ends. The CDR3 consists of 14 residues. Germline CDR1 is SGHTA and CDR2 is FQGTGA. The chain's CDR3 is CASSLDGMNTEAFF. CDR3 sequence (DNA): TGTGCCAGCAGCTTAGACGGGATGAACACTGAAGCTTTCTTT. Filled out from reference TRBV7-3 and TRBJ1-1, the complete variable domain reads GAGVSQTPSNKVTEKGKYVELRCDPISGHTALYWYRQSLGQGPEFLIYFQGTGAADDSGLPNDRFFAVRPEGSVSTLKIQRTERGDSAVYLCASSLDGMNTEAFFGQGTRLTVV.

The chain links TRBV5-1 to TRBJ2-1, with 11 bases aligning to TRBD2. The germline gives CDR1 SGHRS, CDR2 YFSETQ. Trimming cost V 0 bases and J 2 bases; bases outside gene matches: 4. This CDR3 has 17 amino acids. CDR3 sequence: CASSLALAGGPYNEQFF. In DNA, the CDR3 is TGCGCCAGCAGCTTGGCCCTAGCGGGAGGCCCCTACAATGAGCAGTTCTTC.

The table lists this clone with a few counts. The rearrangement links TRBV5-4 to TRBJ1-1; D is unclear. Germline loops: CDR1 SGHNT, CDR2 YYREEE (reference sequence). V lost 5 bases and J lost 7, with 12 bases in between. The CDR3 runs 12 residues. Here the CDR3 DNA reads TGTGCCAGCAGGCCGGACTCTGGTGAAGCTTTCTTT. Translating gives CASRPDSGEAFF.

CDR3 amino acids: CASSLAGVTGEAFF. The CDR3 coding sequence is TGTGCCAGCAGCTTAGCGGGAGTCACCGGTGAAGCTTTCTTT. The chain joins TRBV7-6 to TRBJ1-1; the D is unclear. CDR1 is SGHVS and CDR2 is FNYEAQ in the germline V gene. The CDR3 has 14 amino acids. Trimming removed 0 bases at V and 7 bases at J, with 12 bases between.

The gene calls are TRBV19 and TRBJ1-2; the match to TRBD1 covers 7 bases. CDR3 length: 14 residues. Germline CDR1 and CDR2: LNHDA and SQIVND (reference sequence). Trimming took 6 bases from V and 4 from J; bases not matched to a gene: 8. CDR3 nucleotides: TGTGCCAGTAGCGACAGGGCCGTGGCCTATGGCTACACCTTC. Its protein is CASSDRAVAYGYTF.

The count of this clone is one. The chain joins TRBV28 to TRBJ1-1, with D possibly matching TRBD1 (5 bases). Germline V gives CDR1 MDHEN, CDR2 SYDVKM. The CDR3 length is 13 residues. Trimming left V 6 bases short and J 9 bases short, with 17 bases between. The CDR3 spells CASSVGTGLKAFF. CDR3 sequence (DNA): TGTGCCAGCAGCGTAGGGACCGGACTAAAAGCTTTCTTT.

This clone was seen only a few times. The CDR3 DNA follows: TGTGCCAGCAGCCTTTTCCGCGATTCCTACGAGCAGTACTTC. Translated: CASSLFRDSYEQYF. The chain carries TRBV11-3 and TRBJ2-7; D remains unclear. V lost 5 bases to trimming and J lost 1 base, with 12 bases between them. Germline lookup yields CDR1 SGHNT and CDR2 YENEEA. The CDR3 is 14 residues long. The whole variable domain, filled in from reference TRBV11-3 and TRBJ2-7, reads EAGVVQSPRYKIIEKKQPVAFWCNPISGHNTLYWYLQNLGQGPELLIRYENEEAVDDSQLPKDRFSAERLKGVDSTLKIQPAELGDSAVYLCASSLFRDSYEQYFGPGTRLTVT.

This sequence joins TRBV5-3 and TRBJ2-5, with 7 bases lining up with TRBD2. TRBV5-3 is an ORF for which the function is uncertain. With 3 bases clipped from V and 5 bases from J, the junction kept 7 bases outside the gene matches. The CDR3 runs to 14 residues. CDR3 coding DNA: TGTGCCAGAAGCTCCGGACGGGGGGAGGAGACCCAGTACTTC. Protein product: CARSSGRGEETQYF.

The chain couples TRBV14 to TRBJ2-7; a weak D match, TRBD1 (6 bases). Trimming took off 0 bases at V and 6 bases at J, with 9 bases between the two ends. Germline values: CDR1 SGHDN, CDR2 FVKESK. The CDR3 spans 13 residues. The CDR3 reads CASSQEDSGEQYF. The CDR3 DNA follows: TGTGCCAGCAGCCAAGAGGACAGCGGCGAGCAGTACTTC.